These 6 T cell receptor beta chains originate from one sample sequenced in a study of blood T cells in healthy people across ages. A second PCR of 7 to 11 cycles used a sample-barcoded 5' primer and a J-beta primer mix. Using its own MiXCR run on the 5' RACE reads, TCRdb lists one record per CDR3 protein. In the table there are hundreds of thousands of distinct CDR3 sequences, more than 40% of which are singletons. Specimen: blood. The receptors here all came from a man between 60 and 70 years old in good health.

The chain recombines TRBV9 with TRBJ1-2; the match to TRBD1 covers 7 bases. With V trimmed by 2 bases and J by 0 bases, 1 base remained unmatched. This CDR3 contains 14 residues. Germline assignment: CDR1 SGDLS and CDR2 YYNGEE. DNA for the CDR3: TGTGCCAGCAGCGTCGGGACAGCTAACTATGGCTACACCTTC. The encoded protein is CASSVGTANYGYTF.

This clonotype came up a few times. The chain recombines TRBV7-2 with TRBJ2-2; possibly TRBD1 for D (5 bases). V was trimmed by 2 bases and J by 5 bases, leaving 9 bases between them. This CDR3 is 14 amino acids long. In germline, CDR1 is SGHTA, CDR2 FQGNSA. In nucleotides, the CDR3 is TGTGCCAGCAGCTTACAGGGTAGAACCGGGGAGCTGTTTTTT. Translated, it gives CASSLQGRTGELFF.

J is TRBJ1-1 and V is TRBV20-1; D unclear. V lost 1 base, J lost 6 bases, and 12 bases lay in between. This CDR3 is 13 amino acids long. Germline V gene lookup returns CDR1 DFQATT and CDR2 SNEGSKA (reference sequence). The CDR3 region is CSARGQTQAEAFF. CDR3 in DNA: TGCAGTGCTAGAGGTCAGACCCAAGCTGAAGCTTTCTTT.

In its sample, this clonotype was seen a few times. V and J are TRBV7-9 and TRBJ2-1; D is tentatively TRBD1 or TRBD2 (5 bases each). V dropped 1 base and J dropped 5 bases, with 12 bases sitting between them. The CDR3 extends over 15 amino acids. Germline CDR1 and CDR2: SEHNR and FQNEAQ (reference sequence). The CDR3 bases are TGTGCCAGCAGCTTAGACGGGGCGCCAAACAATGAGCAGTTCTTC. This sequence encodes CASSLDGAPNNEQFF.

This chain uses TRBV20-1 with TRBJ2-1, with 7 positions matching TRBD2. The V segment lost 4 bases and the J segment 2 bases; nucleotides outside the gene matches: 5. Looked up from germline, CDR1 is DFQATT and CDR2 is SNEGSKA (reference sequence). The CDR3 is 14 amino acids. DNA for the CDR3: TGCAGTGCTAAAATGGGGGGGGCCTACAATGAGCAGTTCTTC. This sequence encodes CSAKMGGAYNEQFF.

This clonotype was recorded a few times. The rearrangement uses TRBV10-3 and TRBJ2-7; unclear D gene. The germline V gene encodes CDR1 ENHRY and CDR2 SYGVKD. The length of the CDR3 is 12 residues. Trimming cost V 10 bases and J 5 bases, with 15 bases left between them. DNA of the CDR3: TGTGCCACCGGACCAACGGAGAACGAGCAGTACTTC. Protein product: CATGPTENEQYF.